The subject of this entry is one T cell receptor (beta chain). V shed 5 bases and J shed 7 bases, with 14 bases lying between them. CDR1 is SEHNR and CDR2 is FQNEAQ in the germline V gene (reference sequence). The CDR3 length is 14 residues. Only in-frame clones appear in the TCRdb table, and some are missing; sequencing was by immunoSEQ multiplex PCR. The repertoire holds roughly 240,000 clones, with around 82% as singletons. These data belong to a study of blood T cell repertoires in COVID-19. Study at large: Acute and convalescent COVID-19 samples came from the United States, Italy and Spain. The cDNA or gDNA used as material had been derived from T cells, B-cell-depleted T cells, or PBMCs.

Living in 24 US areas, the participants were between 18 and 89 years of age. Participant reports of clinical history set cohort assignment. The chain combines TRBV7-9 with TRBJ1-4; D may be TRBD1 (5 bases). Input material: PBMCs or T cells enriched from blood (not recorded which). The clonotype comes from a woman aged 40 to 49 who had been exposed to COVID-19. The CDR3 loop reads CASSPTGQTEKLFF. CDR3 DNA sequence: TGTGCCAGCAGCCCAACCGGACAAACTGAAAAACTGTTTTTT.